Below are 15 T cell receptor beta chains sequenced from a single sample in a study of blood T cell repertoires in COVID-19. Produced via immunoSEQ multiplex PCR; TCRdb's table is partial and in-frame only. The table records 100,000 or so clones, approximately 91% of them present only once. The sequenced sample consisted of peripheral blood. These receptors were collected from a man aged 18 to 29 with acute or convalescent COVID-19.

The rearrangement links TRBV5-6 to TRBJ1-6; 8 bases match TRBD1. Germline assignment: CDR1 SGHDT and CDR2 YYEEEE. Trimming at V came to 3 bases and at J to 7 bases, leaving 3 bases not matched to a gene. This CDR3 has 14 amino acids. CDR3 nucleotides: TGTGCCAGCAGCTGGACAGGGTTGAATTCACCCCTCCACTTT. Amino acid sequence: CASSWTGLNSPLHF.

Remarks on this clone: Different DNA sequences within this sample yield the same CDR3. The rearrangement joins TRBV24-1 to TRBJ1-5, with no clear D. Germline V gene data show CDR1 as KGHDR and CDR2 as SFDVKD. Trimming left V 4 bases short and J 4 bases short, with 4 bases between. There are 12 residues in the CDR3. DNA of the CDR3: TGTGCCACCAGTGACTCGAATCAGCCCCAGCATTTT. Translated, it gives CATSDSNQPQHF.

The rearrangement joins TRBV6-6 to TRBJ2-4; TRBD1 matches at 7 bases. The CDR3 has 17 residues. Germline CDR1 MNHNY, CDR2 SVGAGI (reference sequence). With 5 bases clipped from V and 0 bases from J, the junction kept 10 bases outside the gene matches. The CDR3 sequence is CASSHNRGVGAKNIQYF. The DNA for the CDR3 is TGTGCCAGCAGTCACAACAGGGGAGTCGGAGCCAAAAACATTCAGTACTTC.

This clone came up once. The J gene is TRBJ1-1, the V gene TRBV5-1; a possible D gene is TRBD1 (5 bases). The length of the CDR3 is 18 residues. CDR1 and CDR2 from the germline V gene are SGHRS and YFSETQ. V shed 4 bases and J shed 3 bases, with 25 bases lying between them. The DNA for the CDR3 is TGCGCCAGCAGCACAACACGATTAACAGGAAGCGAGTACACTGAAGCTTTCTTT. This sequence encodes CASSTTRLTGSEYTEAFF.

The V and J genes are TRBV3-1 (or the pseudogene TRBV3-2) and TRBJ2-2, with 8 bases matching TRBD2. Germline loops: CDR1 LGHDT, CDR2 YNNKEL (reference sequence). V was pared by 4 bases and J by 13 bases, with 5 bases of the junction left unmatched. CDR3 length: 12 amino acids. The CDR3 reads CASSRGTSRLFF. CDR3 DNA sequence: TGTGCCAGCAGCCGAGGGACTAGTAGGCTGTTTTTT.

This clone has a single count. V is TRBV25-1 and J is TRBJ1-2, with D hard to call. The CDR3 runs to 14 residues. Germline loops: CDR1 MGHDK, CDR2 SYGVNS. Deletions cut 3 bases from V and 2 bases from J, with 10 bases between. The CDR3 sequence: CASSESNYNYGYTF. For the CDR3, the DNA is TGTGCCAGCAGTGAGTCGAACTACAACTATGGCTACACCTTC.

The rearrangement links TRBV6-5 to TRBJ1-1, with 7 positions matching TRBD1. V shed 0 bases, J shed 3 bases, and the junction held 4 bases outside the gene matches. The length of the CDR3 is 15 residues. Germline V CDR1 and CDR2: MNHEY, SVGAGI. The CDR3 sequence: CASSYSNQGDTEAFF. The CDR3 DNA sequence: TGTGCCAGCAGTTACTCGAACCAGGGGGACACTGAAGCTTTCTTT.

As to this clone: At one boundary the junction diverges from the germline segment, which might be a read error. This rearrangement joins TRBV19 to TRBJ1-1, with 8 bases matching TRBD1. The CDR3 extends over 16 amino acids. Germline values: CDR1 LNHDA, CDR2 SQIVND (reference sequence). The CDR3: CASSAGQGQVNTEAFF. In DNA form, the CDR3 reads TGTGCCAGTAGTGCCGGACAGGGTCAGGTGAATACTGAAGCTTTCTTT.

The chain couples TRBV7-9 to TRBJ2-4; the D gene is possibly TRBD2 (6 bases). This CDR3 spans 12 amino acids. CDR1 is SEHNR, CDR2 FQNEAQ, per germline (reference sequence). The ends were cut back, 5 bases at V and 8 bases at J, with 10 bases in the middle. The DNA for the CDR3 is TGTGCCAGCAGCCGCTGGGAGGACATTCAGTACTTC. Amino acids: CASSRWEDIQYF.

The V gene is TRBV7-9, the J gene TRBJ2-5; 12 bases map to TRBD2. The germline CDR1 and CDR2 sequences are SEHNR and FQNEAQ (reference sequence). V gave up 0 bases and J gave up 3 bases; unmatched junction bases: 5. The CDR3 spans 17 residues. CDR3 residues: CASSLALASGGEETQYF. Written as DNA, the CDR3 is TGTGCCAGCAGCTTAGCGCTGGCTAGCGGGGGGGAAGAGACCCAGTACTTC.

CDR3 nucleotide sequence: TGCGCCAGCAGTGAGGAAAGACTAGCGAGGAACGAGCAGTACTTC. It yields the protein CASSEERLARNEQYF. The chain combines TRBV10-1 with TRBJ2-7; 8 nucleotides agree with TRBD2. Germline V CDR1 and CDR2: WNHNN, SYGVQD (reference sequence). Trimming at V came to 2 bases and at J to 5 bases, leaving 8 bases not matched to a gene. This CDR3 is 15 amino acids long.

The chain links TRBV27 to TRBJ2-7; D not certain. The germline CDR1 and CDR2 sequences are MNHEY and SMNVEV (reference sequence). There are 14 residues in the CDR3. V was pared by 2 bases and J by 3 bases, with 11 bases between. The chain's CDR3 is CASSLGGWIYEQYF. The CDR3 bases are TGTGCCAGCAGTTTAGGCGGATGGATCTACGAGCAGTACTTC.

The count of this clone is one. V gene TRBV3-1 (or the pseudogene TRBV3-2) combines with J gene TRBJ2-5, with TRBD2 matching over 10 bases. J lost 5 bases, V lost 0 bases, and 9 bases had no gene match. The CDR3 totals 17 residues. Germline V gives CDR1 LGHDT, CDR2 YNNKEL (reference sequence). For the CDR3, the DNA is TGTGCCAGCAGCCAAGAACGGGCTAGCGGGGGAGGGGAGACCCAGTACTTC. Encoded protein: CASSQERASGGGETQYF.

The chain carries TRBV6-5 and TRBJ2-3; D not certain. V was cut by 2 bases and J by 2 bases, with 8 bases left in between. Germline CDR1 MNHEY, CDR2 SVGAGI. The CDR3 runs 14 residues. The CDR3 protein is CASSYGSLTDTQYF. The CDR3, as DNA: TGTGCCAGCAGTTACGGCAGTCTCACAGATACGCAGTATTTT.

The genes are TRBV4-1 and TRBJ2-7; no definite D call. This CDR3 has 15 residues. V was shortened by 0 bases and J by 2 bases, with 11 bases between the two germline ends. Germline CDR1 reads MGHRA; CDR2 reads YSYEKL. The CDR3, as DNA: TGCGCCAGCAGCCAAGATTTGGCGGTTACCTACGAGCAGTACTTC. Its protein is CASSQDLAVTYEQYF.